One TCR beta chain is described in this entry. Its antigen is currently unknown. Clinical symptoms, serum thyroxine, TRAb, thyroid ultrasound and orbital computed tomography established diagnosis. Regions amplified from RNA transcripts were the TCR beta CDR3 regions. During a first-round RT-PCR of the TCR CDR3, the HTBI primer set was used. TCRdb re-called the multiplex PCR reads with MiXCR, one entry per CDR3 protein. The sample consists of more than 300,000 distinct CDR3 sequences, about 15% of them appearing once. CDR3 size: 14 residues. From germline, CDR1 is LNHDA and CDR2 SQIVND (reference sequence). The V end was cut by 3 bases, the J end by 1 base, with 9 bases between. The data originate from a study of T cells in Graves' hyperthyroidism and ophthalmopathy. General study points: Most clonotypes that expanded in the thyroid above 0.001 also showed up in blood. Ophthalmopathy and stable hyperthyroidism were told apart by a 13 V-J model.

Sequences were obtained from blood. The TCR originated in a woman aged 25 to 39 with Graves' hyperthyroidism that later progressed to Graves' ophthalmopathy. This chain links TRBV19 with TRBJ1-1; no firm D call. CDR3 sequence (DNA): TGTGCCAGTAGTATCCGCGCTGAGAACACTGAAGCTTTCTTT. This codes for CASSIRAENTEAFF.